The 32 T cell receptor beta chains in this list originate from one sample, sequenced in a study of cytomegalovirus exposure and HLA in healthy donors. Researchers ran the PCR with 60 Vbeta and 13 Jbeta primers. Clones were read by immunoSEQ multiplex PCR, and TCRdb kept only the in-frame ones, dropping some. Altogether 300,000 or so clones are present, approximately 84% being singletons, with the ten largest covering about 2%. The sequencing input was PBMCs. The source is a middle-aged woman in good health and CMV-seropositive.

V is TRBV29-1 and J is TRBJ2-1, with a weak D call TRBD2 (5 bases). With 4 bases removed from V and 4 bases from J, the gap between germline ends came to 11 bases. The germline CDR1 and CDR2 sequences are SQVTM and ANQGSEA. CDR3 length: 13 residues. CDR3 bases: TGCAGCGTTGTTGGTAGCGCTTACAATGAGCAGTTCTTC. Amino acid sequence: CSVVGSAYNEQFF.

Notes on this clone: The junction departs from the called germline gene at one end, perhaps through a read error. The chain has TRBV7-9 and TRBJ2-2, with 13 bases that match TRBD2. This CDR3 comprises 16 residues. Per germline, CDR1 SEHNR and CDR2 FQNEAQ (reference sequence). CDR3 region: CSSSLGLAGDTGELFF. The DNA for the CDR3 is TGTTCCAGCAGCCTAGGACTAGCGGGAGATACCGGGGAGCTGTTTTTT.

This clone was found a few times. This chain uses TRBV2 with TRBJ1-1; 9 bases fit TRBD1. This CDR3 has 14 amino acids. Germline assignment: CDR1 SNHLY and CDR2 FYNNEI. The trim removed 8 bases at V and 4 bases at J, leaving 8 bases unmatched. CDR3 in DNA: TGTGCCAGCGCCGGGACAGGGACAGGCACTGAAGCTTTCTTT. It is translated as CASAGTGTGTEAFF.

This clone was observed a single time. The V call is TRBV18, the J call TRBJ2-3; the match to TRBD1 covers 7 bases. The junction had 9 bases not matched to a gene; V was cut back by 3 bases and J by 6 bases. The CDR3 sequence is 15 residues long. Looked up from germline, CDR1 is KGHSH and CDR2 is LQKENI. CDR3 nucleotides: TGTGCCAGCTCACCCCTGAGGGGGCCAACCGATACGCAGTATTTT. Its translation: CASSPLRGPTDTQYF.

The CDR3 sequence is CASSFGGSFDVYEQYF. CDR3 nucleotides: TGTGCCAGCAGCTTCGGCGGGAGCTTCGACGTCTACGAGCAGTACTTC. The V and J genes are TRBV7-2 and TRBJ2-7, with 7 bases identical to TRBD2. The CDR3 runs to 16 residues. Unmatched junction bases numbered 11, after V lost 3 bases and J lost 3 bases. Germline CDR1 is SGHTA and CDR2 is FQGNSA.

This clone was seen just once. The chain employs TRBV2 and TRBJ1-2; D is perhaps TRBD1 (6 bases). The CDR3 is 14 amino acids. CDR1 and CDR2 (germline): SNHLY, FYNNEI. V was pared by 4 bases and J by 4 bases, with 13 bases between. CDR3 residues: CASSATGMAYGYTF. The CDR3 nucleotides read TGTGCCAGCAGTGCGACAGGCATGGCCTATGGCTACACCTTC.

This rearrangement joins TRBV6-1 to TRBJ1-2, with D possibly being TRBD1 (6 bases). Looked up from germline, CDR1 is MNHNS and CDR2 is SASEGT. V lost 0 bases and J 7 bases, leaving 12 bases between the germline ends. This CDR3 is built from 14 residues. The CDR3 loop reads CASSEAYRVSGYTF. As DNA, the CDR3 is TGTGCCAGCAGTGAAGCTTACAGGGTCAGTGGCTACACCTTC.

The CDR3 loop reads CASKTWGANEKLFF. As DNA, the CDR3 is TGTGCCAGCAAAACCTGGGGGGCTAATGAAAAACTGTTTTTT. This rearrangement joins TRBV27 to TRBJ1-4; a weak D match, TRBD1 (5 bases). This CDR3 has 14 residues. The V gene lost 7 bases and the J gene lost 3 bases, with 12 bases spanning the gap. Germline loops: CDR1 MNHEY, CDR2 SMNVEV (reference sequence).

The chain employs TRBV19 and TRBJ2-7, with 8 nucleotides matching TRBD1. With 7 bases clipped from V and 6 bases from J, the junction kept 8 bases outside the gene matches. This CDR3 region has 13 residues. Germline-derived CDR1 and CDR2 are LNHDA and SQIVND (reference sequence). CDR3 nucleotides: TGTGCCAGTACCCCGACAGGGGCGGGCGAGCAGTACTTC. Residues: CASTPTGAGEQYF.

The chain recombines TRBV4-3 with TRBJ2-1; D gene unclear. Germline V lookup: CDR1 LGHNA, CDR2 YSLEER. Trimming stripped 4 bases from V and 0 bases from J, with 10 bases between. The length of the CDR3 is 15 residues. Here the CDR3 reads CASSLVHNSYNEQFF. In nucleotides, the CDR3 is TGCGCCAGCAGCCTGGTTCACAACTCCTACAATGAGCAGTTCTTC.

In DNA, the CDR3 is TGTGCCAGCTCACCACTGGCAGGGACAGAAGAGACCCAGTACTTC. This gives the protein CASSPLAGTEETQYF. The rearrangement uses TRBV18 and TRBJ2-5; 7 nucleotides line up with TRBD1. The J segment lost 3 bases and the V segment lost 1 base, leaving 5 bases of the junction unmatched. This CDR3 comprises 15 residues. Germline-derived CDR1 and CDR2 are KGHSH and LQKENI. Drawing the rest from reference TRBV18 and TRBJ2-5, the complete variable domain is NAGVMQNPRHLVRRRGQEARLRCSPMKGHSHVYWYRQLPEEGLKFMVYLQKENIIDESGMPKERFSAEFPKEGPSILRIQQVVRGDSAAYFCASSPLAGTEETQYFGPGTRLLVL.

The chain recombines TRBV10-3 with TRBJ2-2; a weak D match, TRBD1 (5 bases). With 3 bases removed from V and 6 bases from J, the gap between germline ends came to 11 bases. CDR1 and CDR2 from the germline V gene are ENHRY and SYGVKD. This CDR3 has 14 residues. CDR3 DNA: TGTGCCATCAGTGATTGGGGCATAGCCGGGGAGCTGTTTTTT. It specifies CAISDWGIAGELFF.

This clone was recorded once. The V call is TRBV5-4, the J call TRBJ2-7; 13 nucleotides line up with TRBD2. Germline V CDR1 and CDR2: SGHNT, YYREEE (reference sequence). Trimming removed 4 bases from V and 5 bases from J; junction bases left unmatched: 9. The CDR3 has 16 residues. In DNA, the CDR3 is TGTGCCAGCAGCCCCCAACGGACTAGCGGGAGCCACGAGCAGTACTTC. It specifies CASSPQRTSGSHEQYF.

The chain uses TRBV5-5 and TRBJ1-1; maybe TRBD1 (5 bases). V gave up 5 bases and J gave up 4 bases, with 18 bases separating them. CDR1 is SGHKS and CDR2 is YYEKEE in the germline V gene (reference sequence). The CDR3 loop spans 15 amino acids. The CDR3, as DNA: TGTGCCAGCAGAAAGGGGTGGGGCTTTGGCACTGAAGCTTTCTTT. Its protein is CASRKGWGFGTEAFF.

The CDR3 reads CASSPPRSSGNTIYF. CDR3 bases: TGTGCCAGCAGCCCTCCTAGGAGCTCTGGAAACACCATATATTTT. The chain combines TRBV7-2 with TRBJ1-3; the D is unclear. This CDR3 region has 15 residues. V lost 5 bases to trimming and J lost 0 bases, with 11 bases between them. From germline, CDR1 is SGHTA and CDR2 FQGNSA.

The rearrangement uses TRBV11-3 and TRBJ2-5; 13 bases align to TRBD2. This CDR3 has 15 amino acids. Trimming at V came to 5 bases and at J to 2 bases, leaving 2 bases not matched to a gene. Germline values: CDR1 SGHNT, CDR2 YENEEA. DNA for the CDR3: TGTGCCAGCAGCCGGGGACTAGCGGGACAAGAGACCCAGTACTTC. It translates to CASSRGLAGQETQYF.

The rearrangement links TRBV10-3 to TRBJ2-7; 8 nucleotides agree with TRBD1. The CDR3 runs to 12 residues. Losses at the gene ends were 6 bases for V and 6 bases for J; bases not matched to a gene: 4. Germline V gene sequence: CDR1 ENHRY, CDR2 SYGVKD. The CDR3 loop is CAISGTGGEQYF. The CDR3 DNA follows: TGTGCCATCAGCGGTACAGGGGGCGAGCAGTACTTC.

This clone was picked up one time. The V and J genes are TRBV19 and TRBJ1-5, with 11 bases that match TRBD1. The CDR3 consists of 16 residues. V was pared by 4 bases and J by 1 base, with 3 bases of the junction left unmatched. Per germline, CDR1 LNHDA and CDR2 SQIVND (reference sequence). The DNA for the CDR3 is TGTGCCAGTAGTAGAGGGGACAGGGGGAGCAATCAGCCCCAGCATTTT. This translates into CASSRGDRGSNQPQHF. The variable domain in full, completed from reference TRBV19 and TRBJ1-5, reads DGGITQSPKYLFRKEGQNVTLSCEQNLNHDAMYWYRQDPGQGLRLIYYSQIVNDFQKGDIAEGYSVSREKKESFPLTVTSAQKNPTAFYLCASSRGDRGSNQPQHFGDGTRLSIL.

The CDR3 region is CASSLFQGAERRAFF. The CDR3 DNA follows: TGTGCCAGCAGCTTATTTCAGGGGGCGGAGAGACGGGCTTTCTTT. The rearrangement joins TRBV7-8 to TRBJ1-1; 8 bases fit TRBD1. The ends lost 2 bases at V and 11 bases at J; junction bases unmatched: 13. The germline CDR1 and CDR2 sequences are SGHVS and FQNEAQ. This CDR3 is 15 amino acids long.

For the CDR3, the DNA is TGTGCCATCAGGGACCCGACAGGGGGGCTCTACGAGCAGTACTTC. Encoded protein: CAIRDPTGGLYEQYF. The chain joins TRBV10-3 to TRBJ2-7; 9 bases agree with TRBD1. After removal of 6 bases from V and 3 bases from J, the junction contained 9 bases not matched to a gene. The CDR3 totals 15 residues. Germline V gives CDR1 ENHRY, CDR2 SYGVKD.

The gene calls are TRBV10-2 and TRBJ2-4; 8 bases map to TRBD2. The CDR3 covers 15 residues. Losses at the gene ends were 5 bases for V and 6 bases for J; bases not matched to a gene: 9. CDR1 and CDR2 (germline): WSHSY, SAAADI. The CDR3 protein is CASSRRDGRANIQYF. In nucleotides, the CDR3 is TGCGCCAGCAGTAGACGCGACGGGAGGGCAAACATTCAGTACTTC.

Points on this clone: One end of the junction varies from germline; a read error may be responsible. J is TRBJ2-7 and V is TRBV7-9, with a weak D call TRBD1 (7 bases). The germline CDR1 and CDR2 sequences are SEHNR and FQNEAQ (reference sequence). CDR3 length: 14 amino acids. The CDR3: CSSSLEGARYEQYF. The CDR3 region has the DNA TGTTCCAGCAGCTTGGAGGGGGCACGGTACGAGCAGTACTTC.

The chain carries TRBV9 and TRBJ2-1; 12 bases are a match to TRBD2. Germline assignment: CDR1 SGDLS and CDR2 YYNGEE. The trim removed 4 bases at V and 3 bases at J, leaving 8 bases unmatched. This CDR3 comprises 17 residues. The CDR3 spells CASSPRLAGAIYNEQFF. DNA of the CDR3: TGTGCCAGCAGCCCTAGACTAGCGGGAGCGATCTACAATGAGCAGTTCTTC. The full variable domain, completed using reference TRBV9 and TRBJ2-1, is DSGVTQTPKHLITATGQRVTLRCSPRSGDLSVYWYQQSLDQGLQFLIQYYNGEERAKGNILERFSAQQFPDLHSELNLSSLELGDSALYFCASSPRLAGAIYNEQFFGPGTRLTVL.

V usage is TRBV29-1 and J usage is TRBJ2-3, with 9 bases matching TRBD2. V was clipped by 7 bases and J by 2 bases; unmatched bases: 1. This CDR3 is built from 12 residues. Germline CDR1 SQVTM, CDR2 ANQGSEA. DNA for the CDR3: TGCAGCGAGCGGGAGGACACAGATACGCAGTATTTT. Its protein product is CSEREDTDTQYF.

Of note for this clone: The same CDR3 arises from other DNA sequences in this sample as well. This chain joins TRBV30 and TRBJ2-7; D possibly corresponds to TRBD2 (6 bases). Between the trimmed V and J ends, which lost 0 bases and 2 bases, there was a span of 8 bases. The germline gives CDR1 GTSNPN, CDR2 SVGIG (reference sequence). The CDR3 contains 13 residues. The CDR3 DNA reads as TGTGCCTGGAGTGTAGGAGGGCCCTACGAGCAGTACTTC. It translates to CAWSVGGPYEQYF.

The genes are TRBV27 and TRBJ1-5; D ambiguous. Germline CDR1 is MNHEY and CDR2 is SMNVEV (reference sequence). V lost 1 base and J 0 bases, leaving 7 bases between the germline ends. The CDR3 runs 15 residues. This chain's CDR3 is CASSLYSRSNQPQHF. CDR3 nucleotide sequence: TGTGCCAGCAGTTTATATTCTCGTAGCAATCAGCCCCAGCATTTT.

The rearrangement joins TRBV4-2 to TRBJ1-2, with D possibly TRBD1 on 5 matching bases. The CDR3 sequence is 16 residues long. CDR1 is LGHNA and CDR2 is YNFKEQ in the germline V gene. V was clipped by 2 bases and J by 0 bases, with 13 bases between them. CDR3 in amino acids: CASSQSNGGSNYGYTF. The CDR3 DNA sequence: TGTGCCAGCAGCCAATCGAACGGGGGGTCTAACTATGGCTACACCTTC.

This clone came up a few times. The rearrangement links TRBV5-1 to TRBJ2-5; tentative D call: TRBD2 (6 bases). The germline V gene encodes CDR1 SGHRS and CDR2 YFSETQ. This CDR3 has 14 amino acids. Trimming took 4 bases from V and 5 from J, leaving 15 bases between them. The CDR3 nucleotides are TGCGCCAGCAGCCACCCCAGCGGAGGGGAGACCCAGTACTTC. Its translation: CASSHPSGGETQYF.

This chain uses TRBV18 with TRBJ2-7, with TRBD1 identical over 7 bases. This CDR3 spans 16 amino acids. Germline V gene data show CDR1 as KGHSH and CDR2 as LQKENI. Germline trimming cut 0 bases from V and 0 bases from J; bases unmatched to any gene: 5. The CDR3 loop reads CASSPPGTVTSYEQYF. The CDR3, as DNA: TGTGCCAGCTCACCACCGGGGACAGTAACCTCCTACGAGCAGTACTTC.

This sequence joins TRBV2 and TRBJ1-4; 7 positions match TRBD1. This CDR3 comprises 15 residues. CDR1 and CDR2 from the germline V gene are SNHLY and FYNNEI. J was trimmed by 7 bases and V by 1 base; bases with no gene match: 6. The CDR3 is CASSEGQGRGEKLFF. CDR3 nucleotide sequence: TGTGCCAGCAGTGAAGGACAGGGCCGGGGTGAAAAACTGTTTTTT.

The chain links TRBV29-1 to TRBJ2-2; the D is unclear. This CDR3 spans 13 amino acids. Germline V gene data show CDR1 as SQVTM and CDR2 as ANQGSEA. The V end lost 4 bases, the J end lost 0 bases, and 6 bases lay between the germline ends. CDR3 amino acids: CSVGAPNTGELFF. CDR3 bases: TGCAGCGTTGGGGCACCGAACACCGGGGAGCTGTTTTTT.

V usage is TRBV19 and J usage is TRBJ1-3; 7 positions agree with TRBD1. Germline V gene lookup returns CDR1 LNHDA and CDR2 SQIVND (reference sequence). The CDR3 length is 17 residues. After removal of 7 bases from V and 4 bases from J, the junction contained 16 bases not matched to a gene. CDR3 coding DNA: TGTGCCAGTATCCTCGGAGGGGCCAGGGGGGTAGGAAACACCATATATTTT. Translating gives CASILGGARGVGNTIYF.